The next 28 T cell receptor beta chains were all read from a single sample in a study of PD-L1 blockade in urothelial cancer. Only in-frame clones appear in the TCRdb table, and some are missing; sequencing was by immunoSEQ multiplex PCR. The profile shows tens of thousands of clones, roughly 89% of them singletons. Regarding time point: pretreatment peripheral blood. The input for sequencing was PBMCs, taken around atezolizumab (anti-PD-L1) treatment. The receptors come from a woman between 70 and 85 years old with urothelial cancer.

This sequence joins TRBV5-4 and TRBJ2-4; TRBD2 matches at 7 bases. This CDR3 contains 15 residues. Germline V lookup: CDR1 SGHNT, CDR2 YYREEE (reference sequence). The J segment lost 3 bases and the V segment lost 4 bases, leaving 7 bases of the junction unmatched. CDR3 bases: TGTGCCAGCAGCCTCAAGCGGGAAGACAAAAACATTCAGTACTTC. It codes for CASSLKREDKNIQYF.

This chain connects TRBV5-4 to TRBJ2-1, with 9 bases fitting TRBD1. Germline CDR1 SGHNT, CDR2 YYREEE (reference sequence). J lost 4 bases, V lost 5 bases, and 10 bases had no gene match. The CDR3 covers 16 residues. CDR3 sequence reads: CASSQPTGGEYNEQFF. CDR3 nucleotide sequence: TGTGCCAGCAGTCAACCCACAGGGGGCGAGTACAATGAGCAGTTCTTC.

This clone was seen only once. J is TRBJ2-3 and V is TRBV20-1, with D unclear. From germline, CDR1 is DFQATT and CDR2 SNEGSKA (reference sequence). Trimming shortened V by 6 bases and J by 1 base, and 5 bases separated the two germline ends. This CDR3 spans 11 amino acids. The CDR3 protein is CSAFRTDTQYF. The CDR3 bases are TGCAGTGCCTTTCGCACAGATACGCAGTATTTT.

Written as DNA, the CDR3 is TGCGCCAGCAGCTTGGGTGTACAGGTAATATCCTACGAGCAGTACTTC. Encoded protein: CASSLGVQVISYEQYF. V gene TRBV5-1 combines with J gene TRBJ2-7, with D tentatively TRBD1 (5 bases). The length of the CDR3 is 16 residues. The V and J ends lost 0 bases and 1 base respectively, with 14 bases between them. Germline CDR1 and CDR2: SGHRS and YFSETQ.

The chain links TRBV19 to TRBJ1-2, with 7 positions matching TRBD1. The CDR3 totals 14 residues. Trimming removed 1 base from V and 8 bases from J; junction bases left unmatched: 7. Germline V gene data show CDR1 as LNHDA and CDR2 as SQIVND (reference sequence). DNA of the CDR3: TGTGCCAGTAGTATAGGGGCGGGACAGCGAGGCTACACCTTC. This gives the protein CASSIGAGQRGYTF.

This clone appeared a few times. Written as DNA, the CDR3 is TGTGCCATCAGTGAGTTGCAGGCCCCGAACACTGAAGCTTTCTTT. It codes for CAISELQAPNTEAFF. This sequence joins TRBV10-3 and TRBJ1-1; D not resolved. The CDR3 covers 15 residues. With 1 base removed from V and 1 base from J, the gap between germline ends came to 10 bases. Germline CDR1 is ENHRY and CDR2 is SYGVKD.

In its sample, this clone was seen a few times. The rearrangement uses TRBV19 and TRBJ2-7; 7 bases align to TRBD1. The length of the CDR3 is 14 residues. Germline V lookup: CDR1 LNHDA, CDR2 SQIVND (reference sequence). J lost 3 bases, V lost 4 bases, and 6 bases had no gene match. The CDR3 spells CASSTLRTGYEQYF. The DNA of the CDR3 is TGTGCCAGTAGTACCCTCCGGACAGGCTACGAGCAGTACTTC.

This chain uses TRBV9 with TRBJ2-2, with 8 bases that match TRBD2. Looked up from germline, CDR1 is SGDLS and CDR2 is YYNGEE. This CDR3 comprises 14 residues. J lost 5 bases, V lost 5 bases, and 5 bases had no gene match. CDR3 DNA sequence: TGTGCCAGCAGTAGCGGGATGGAAACCGGGGAGCTGTTTTTT. Protein: CASSSGMETGELFF. Complete variable domain (other parts from reference TRBV9 and TRBJ2-2): DSGVTQTPKHLITATGQRVTLRCSPRSGDLSVYWYQQSLDQGLQFLIQYYNGEERAKGNILERFSAQQFPDLHSELNLSSLELGDSALYFCASSSGMETGELFFGEGSRLTVL.

The chain has TRBV9 and TRBJ2-3, with 7 bases matching TRBD2. This CDR3 region has 15 residues. Germline values: CDR1 SGDLS, CDR2 YYNGEE. The V gene end was trimmed by 0 bases and the J gene end by 4 bases; junction bases not matched to a gene: 5. The CDR3 DNA follows: TGTGCCAGCAGCGTAGACGGGGGGAGACCAGATACGCAGTATTTT. Translated: CASSVDGGRPDTQYF.

J is TRBJ2-3 and V is TRBV6-5; 8 bases fit TRBD2. The CDR3 loop spans 15 amino acids. V lost 5 bases, J lost 3 bases, and 7 bases stayed unmatched. CDR1 MNHEY and CDR2 SVGAGI come from the germline V gene. This CDR3 reads CASSKTSEWTDTQYF. In DNA form, the CDR3 reads TGTGCCAGCAGTAAGACTAGCGAGTGGACAGATACGCAGTATTTT.

The chain recombines TRBV5-4 with TRBJ2-7; D may be TRBD2 (6 bases). CDR3 length: 16 amino acids. V lost 3 bases to trimming and J lost 0 bases, with 16 bases between them. CDR1 and CDR2 (germline): SGHNT, YYREEE (reference sequence). The CDR3 here is CASSYGIGGISYEQYF. CDR3 DNA: TGTGCCAGCAGCTATGGGATAGGCGGGATCTCCTACGAGCAGTACTTC.

This chain uses TRBV30 with TRBJ2-7; possibly TRBD1 for D (6 bases). The CDR3 consists of 16 residues. Germline values: CDR1 GTSNPN, CDR2 SVGIG (reference sequence). The V end lost 1 base, the J end lost 6 bases, and 22 bases lay between the germline ends. CDR3 protein: CAWSAGTPGTSVEQYF. The DNA for the CDR3 is TGTGCCTGGAGTGCCGGGACACCAGGAACATCCGTCGAGCAGTACTTC. Filled out from reference TRBV30 and TRBJ2-7, the complete variable domain reads SQTIHQWPATLVQPVGSPLSLECTVEGTSNPNLYWYRQAAGRGLQLLFYSVGIGQISSEVPQNLSASRPQDRQFILSSKKLLLSDSGFYLCAWSAGTPGTSVEQYFGPGTRLTVT.

The V gene is TRBV19, the J gene TRBJ1-5; no definite D call. CDR3 size: 13 residues. With 3 bases removed from V and 6 bases from J, the gap between germline ends came to 9 bases. CDR1 is LNHDA, CDR2 SQIVND, per germline (reference sequence). CDR3 residues: CASSIVAGQPQHF. The CDR3, as DNA: TGTGCCAGTAGTATCGTAGCGGGTCAGCCCCAGCATTTT.

This clone was observed a single time. The chain employs TRBV10-3 and TRBJ2-3; 12 positions match TRBD2. V lost 6 bases to trimming and J lost 4 bases; unmatched junction nucleotides: 11. CDR1 is ENHRY, CDR2 SYGVKD, per germline. The CDR3 is 17 residues long. The CDR3 loop is CAISASGRASLSDTQYF. DNA for the CDR3: TGTGCCATCAGCGCTAGCGGGAGGGCCAGTTTGTCAGATACGCAGTATTTT.

This clone was observed a few times. The chain links TRBV7-2 to TRBJ1-1; D remains ambiguous. Trimming pared 5 bases from V and 1 base from J, leaving 8 bases between. The CDR3 runs 13 residues. CDR1 is SGHTA and CDR2 is FQGNSA in the germline V gene. Here the CDR3 DNA reads TGTGCCAGCAGCCCTTACAGGAACACTGAAGCTTTCTTT. Translating it yields CASSPYRNTEAFF.

As for this clone: Other DNA sequences of this sample code for an identical CDR3. V usage is TRBV5-1 and J usage is TRBJ2-6; no clear D gene. The length of the CDR3 is 14 residues. Germline V gene data show CDR1 as SGHRS and CDR2 as YFSETQ. Trimming took off 3 bases at V and 0 bases at J, with 4 bases between the two ends. The CDR3 coding sequence is TGCGCCAGCAGCTCAGGCTCTGGGGCCAACGTCCTGACTTTC. Protein product: CASSSGSGANVLTF.

The chain combines TRBV23-1 with TRBJ1-6; D possibly corresponds to TRBD1 (5 bases). TRBV23-1 is noted as an ORF with a role that remains uncertain. The CDR3 is 19 residues long. The V end lost 0 bases, the J end lost 5 bases, and 20 bases lay between the germline ends. CDR3 amino acids: CASSQSGQGMRKNNSPLHF. The DNA of the CDR3 is TGCGCCAGCAGTCAATCGGGCCAGGGTATGAGGAAGAATAATTCACCCCTCCACTTT.

The rearrangement links TRBV19 to TRBJ2-2; 7 nucleotides agree with TRBD1. Germline CDR1 and CDR2: LNHDA and SQIVND (reference sequence). The CDR3 length is 16 residues. J gave up 4 bases and V 6 bases, and 11 bases lay outside the gene matches. CDR3 DNA: TGTGCCAGTAGAAGTCCGTCGGACAGGATCACCGGGGAGCTGTTTTTT. It is translated as CASRSPSDRITGELFF.

The V gene is TRBV7-3, the J gene TRBJ2-3, with D possibly matching TRBD2 (6 bases). CDR3 size: 16 residues. Trimming took 5 bases from V and 4 from J, leaving 19 bases between them. Per germline, CDR1 SGHTA and CDR2 FQGTGA. Here the CDR3 reads CASSTNGGSSSDTQYF. In DNA form, the CDR3 reads TGTGCCAGCAGCACTAATGGGGGGAGCAGTTCAGATACGCAGTATTTT.

The chain has TRBV15 and TRBJ2-3, with a weak D call TRBD1 (5 bases). V lost 2 bases and J 3 bases, leaving 18 bases between the germline ends. From germline, CDR1 is LNHNV and CDR2 YYDKDF (reference sequence). This CDR3 spans 17 amino acids. CDR3 sequence (DNA): TGTGCCACCAGCAGACCCTACCAGGGTTGGGGAACAGATACGCAGTATTTT. Protein sequence: CATSRPYQGWGTDTQYF.

The genes are TRBV28 and TRBJ1-4; D is perhaps TRBD1 (5 bases). Germline V gene lookup returns CDR1 MDHEN and CDR2 SYDVKM. V lost 6 bases to trimming and J lost 4 bases, with 12 bases between them. This CDR3 spans 14 amino acids. CDR3 sequence reads: CASSPLQDNEKLFF. CDR3 bases: TGTGCCAGCAGCCCTCTACAGGATAATGAAAAACTGTTTTTT.

The chain has TRBV6-1 and TRBJ1-2, with D maybe TRBD1 (6 bases). V was clipped by 2 bases and J by 7 bases, with 17 bases between them. In germline, CDR1 is MNHNS, CDR2 SASEGT. This CDR3 has 15 amino acids. CDR3 region: CASSEPTGRESGYTF. The CDR3 DNA follows: TGTGCCAGCAGTGAACCGACAGGTAGGGAGAGTGGCTACACCTTC.

The rearrangement uses TRBV7-9 and TRBJ2-7; a weak D match, TRBD1 (5 bases). The CDR3 spans 14 residues. The ends were cut back, 4 bases at V and 9 bases at J, with 19 bases in the middle. Germline CDR1 is SEHNR and CDR2 is FQNEAQ (reference sequence). The CDR3 region has the DNA TGTGCCAGCAGCTCCTCAGCCAGGGCCCAGGGGCAGTACTTC. It codes for CASSSSARAQGQYF.

V and J are TRBV19 and TRBJ2-1, with 10 bases matching TRBD2. The CDR3 loop spans 15 amino acids. With V trimmed by 8 bases and J by 1 base, 5 bases remained unmatched. Germline V gene lookup returns CDR1 LNHDA and CDR2 SQIVND (reference sequence). The CDR3 loop is CASRWTSGSYNEQFF. The CDR3 bases are TGTGCCAGTCGCTGGACTAGCGGATCCTACAATGAGCAGTTCTTC.

The V and J genes are TRBV30 and TRBJ2-7; possibly TRBD1 for D (6 bases). This CDR3 comprises 12 residues. Germline lookup yields CDR1 GTSNPN and CDR2 SVGIG (reference sequence). V dropped 5 bases and J dropped 3 bases, with 11 bases sitting between them. The CDR3: CAWAQGVYEQYF. The CDR3 nucleotides read TGTGCCTGGGCACAGGGAGTCTACGAGCAGTACTTC.

This chain links TRBV7-2 with TRBJ1-1; possibly TRBD1 for D (5 bases). This CDR3 is 15 amino acids long. Germline V lookup: CDR1 SGHTA, CDR2 FQGNSA. Trimming cost V 2 bases and J 0 bases, with 10 bases left between them. The DNA of the CDR3 is TGTGCCAGCAGCTTAACCACAGGTCTGAACACTGAAGCTTTCTTT. Amino acids: CASSLTTGLNTEAFF. Drawing the rest from reference TRBV7-2 and TRBJ1-1, the complete variable domain is GAGVSQSPSNKVTEKGKDVELRCDPISGHTALYWYRQSLGQGLEFLIYFQGNSAPDKSGLPSDRFSAERTGGSVSTLTIQRTQQEDSAVYLCASSLTTGLNTEAFFGQGTRLTVV.

The V call is TRBV9, the J call TRBJ2-5; 7 nucleotides match TRBD2. V shed 4 bases, J shed 5 bases, and the junction held 11 bases outside the gene matches. The CDR3 spans 15 residues. The germline V gene encodes CDR1 SGDLS and CDR2 YYNGEE. CDR3 nucleotides: TGTGCCAGCAGCCCCTGGGAGGGCTTGGGCGAGACCCAGTACTTC. Translation: CASSPWEGLGETQYF.

This chain connects TRBV5-4 to TRBJ2-7; D possibly corresponds to TRBD1 (6 bases). The germline V gene has CDR1 SGHNT and CDR2 YYREEE (reference sequence). V lost 3 bases and J 2 bases, leaving 15 bases between the germline ends. The CDR3 contains 15 residues. Here the CDR3 reads CASSSGNRETYEQYF. As DNA, the CDR3 is TGTGCCAGCAGCTCGGGAAACAGGGAAACCTACGAGCAGTACTTC.